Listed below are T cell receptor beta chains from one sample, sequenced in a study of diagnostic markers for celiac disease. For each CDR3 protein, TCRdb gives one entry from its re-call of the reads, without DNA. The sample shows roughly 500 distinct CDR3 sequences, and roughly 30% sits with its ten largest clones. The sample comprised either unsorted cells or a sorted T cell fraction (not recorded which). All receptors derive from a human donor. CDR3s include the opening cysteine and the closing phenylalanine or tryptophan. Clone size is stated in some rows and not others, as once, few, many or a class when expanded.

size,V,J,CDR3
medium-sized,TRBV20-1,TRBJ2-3,CSARDREGGPDTQYF
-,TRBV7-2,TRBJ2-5,CASSLGLAGQETQYF
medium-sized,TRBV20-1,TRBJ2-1,CSARGGTSGSYNEQFF
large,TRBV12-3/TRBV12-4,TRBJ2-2,CASRWRGPGELFF
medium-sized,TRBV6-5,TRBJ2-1,CASSTSTGRPGNEQFF
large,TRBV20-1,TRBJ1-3,CSAPKEDTIYF
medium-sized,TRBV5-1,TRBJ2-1,CASRASGFYNEQFF
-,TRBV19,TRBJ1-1,CASSRLGTGVNTEAFF
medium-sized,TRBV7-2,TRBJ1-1,CASSLALSAFF
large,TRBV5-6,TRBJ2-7,CASSFRQLSYEQYF
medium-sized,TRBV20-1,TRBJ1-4,CSAAPGVLNEKLFF
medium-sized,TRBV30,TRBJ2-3,CAWAFSGGGADTQYF
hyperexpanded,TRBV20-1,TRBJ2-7,CSAREMGKVNEQYF
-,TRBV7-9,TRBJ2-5,CASSLQGRPQETQYF
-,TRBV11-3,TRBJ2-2,CASGDTPDPTRGELFF
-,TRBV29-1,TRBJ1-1,CSVEMTTGGTEAFF
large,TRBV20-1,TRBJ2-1,CSAESGAGGSYNEQFF
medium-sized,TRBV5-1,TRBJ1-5,CASSLGTGALNQPQHF
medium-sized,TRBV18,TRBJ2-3,CASSGGQGTDTQYF
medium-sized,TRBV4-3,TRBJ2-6,CASSHNREVGANVLTF
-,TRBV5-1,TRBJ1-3,CASSLAGGMRVDTIYF
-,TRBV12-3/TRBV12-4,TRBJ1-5,CASSLGVDQPQHF